The TCR beta chain under discussion was sequenced for a study of early T cells in non-severe SARS-CoV-2 infection. Across the whole study: Bulk RNA from unsorted whole blood was sequenced; chains were unpaired. The study's findings and limits: Clonotype matching in VDJdb favored anti-spike CD8 responses and did not capture private and CD4 specificities.

The CDR3 is 13 residues long. The V and J ends lost 5 bases and 2 bases, in that order; junction bases with no gene match: 0. Germline CDR1 and CDR2: MNHEY and SVGEGT. As regards this clonotype: Its target is not known.

TCRdb re-analysed the 5' RACE reads in MiXCR, keeping a single row per CDR3 protein. The sample lists about 64,000 distinct CDR3 sequences, almost 9% seen once, with roughly an eighth in the top ten. The V gene is TRBV6-2 or TRBV6-3, the J gene TRBJ2-7, with TRBD1 matching 10 bases. The sequence derives from an adult who was a healthcare worker with PCR-confirmed SARS-CoV-2 infection or an uninfected control (not recorded which). The specimen was whole blood, collected at baseline. The CDR3, as DNA: TGTGCCAGCAGTGACAGGGGGCCCTACGAGCAGTACTTC. This sequence encodes CASSDRGPYEQYF.